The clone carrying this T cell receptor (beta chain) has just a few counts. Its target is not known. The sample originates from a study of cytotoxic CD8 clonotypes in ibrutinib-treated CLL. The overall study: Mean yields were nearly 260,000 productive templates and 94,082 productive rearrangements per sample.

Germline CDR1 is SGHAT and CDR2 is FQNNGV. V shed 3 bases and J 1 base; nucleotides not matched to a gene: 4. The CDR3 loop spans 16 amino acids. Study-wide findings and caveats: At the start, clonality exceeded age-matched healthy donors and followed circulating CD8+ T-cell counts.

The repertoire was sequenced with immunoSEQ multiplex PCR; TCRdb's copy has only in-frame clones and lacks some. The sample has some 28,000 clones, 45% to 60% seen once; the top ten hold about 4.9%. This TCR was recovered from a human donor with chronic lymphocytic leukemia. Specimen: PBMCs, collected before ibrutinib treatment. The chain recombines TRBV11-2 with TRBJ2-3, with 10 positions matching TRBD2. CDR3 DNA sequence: TGTGCCAGCAGCTTCATCGGGACTAGCGGCACAGATACGCAGTATTTT. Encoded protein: CASSFIGTSGTDTQYF. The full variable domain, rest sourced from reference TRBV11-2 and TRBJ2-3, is EAGVAQSPRYKIIEKRQSVAFWCNPISGHATLYWYQQILGQGPKLLIQFQNNGVVDDSQLPKDRFSAERLKGVDSTLKIQPAKLEDSAVYLCASSFIGTSGTDTQYFGPGTRLTVL.